This TCR beta chain was sequenced for a study of human T cells and chemical hapten exposure. The germline V and J ends were trimmed by 5 bases and 2 bases, with 16 bases remaining between them. The CDR3 is 15 residues long. Germline V gene data show CDR1 as LGHNA and CDR2 as YSLEER. TCRdb reprocessed the RACE reads with MiXCR, giving one entry per CDR3 protein. The sample holds around 380,000 distinct CDR3 sequences, around 4.8% seen once. Time point of the sample: patch test 1, 2 weeks after DPC sensitization. The treatment is: therapeutic diphenylcyclopropenone sensitization with weekly scalp DPC. The specimen comprised whole blood, sampled in connection with sensitization to the hapten diphenylcyclopropenone (DPC). The TCR sequence derives from a woman in her fifties or sixties with alopecia areata. Some clones in this sample may be carry-over from other donors' samples. The chain employs TRBV4-3 and TRBJ2-7, with D possibly called TRBD1 or TRBD2 (6 bases each). CDR3 in DNA: TGCGCCAGCAGCAGAGGCAAAGGGGGGACCTACGAGCAGTACTTC. It translates to CASSRGKGGTYEQYF.